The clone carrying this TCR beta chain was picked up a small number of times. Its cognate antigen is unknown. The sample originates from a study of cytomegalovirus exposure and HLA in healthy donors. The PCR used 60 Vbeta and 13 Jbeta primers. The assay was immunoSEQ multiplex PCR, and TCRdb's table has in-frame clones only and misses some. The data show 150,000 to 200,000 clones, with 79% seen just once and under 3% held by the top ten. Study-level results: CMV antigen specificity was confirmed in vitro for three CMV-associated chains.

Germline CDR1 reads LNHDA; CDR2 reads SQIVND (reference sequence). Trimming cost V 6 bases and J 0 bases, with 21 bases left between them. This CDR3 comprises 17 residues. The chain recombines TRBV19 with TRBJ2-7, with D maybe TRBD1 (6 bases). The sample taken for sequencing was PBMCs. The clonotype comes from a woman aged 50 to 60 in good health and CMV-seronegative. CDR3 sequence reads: CASSPGPAPQGSYEQYF. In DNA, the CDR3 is TGTGCCAGTAGCCCTGGACCGGCACCACAGGGCTCCTACGAGCAGTACTTC.